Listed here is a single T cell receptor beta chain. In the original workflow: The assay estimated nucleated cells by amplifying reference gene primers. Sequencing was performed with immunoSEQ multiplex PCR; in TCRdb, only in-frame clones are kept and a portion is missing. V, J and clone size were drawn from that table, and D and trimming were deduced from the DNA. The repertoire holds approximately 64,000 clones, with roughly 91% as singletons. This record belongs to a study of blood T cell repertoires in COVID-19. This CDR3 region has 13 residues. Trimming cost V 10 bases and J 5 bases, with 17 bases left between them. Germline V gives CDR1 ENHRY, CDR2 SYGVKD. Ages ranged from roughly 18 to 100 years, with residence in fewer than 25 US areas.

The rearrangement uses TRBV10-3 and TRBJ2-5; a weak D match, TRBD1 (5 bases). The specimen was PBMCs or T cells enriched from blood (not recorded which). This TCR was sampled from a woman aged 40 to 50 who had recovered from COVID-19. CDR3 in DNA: TGTGCCACCCAAATCGACAGTCTGGAGACCCAGTACTTC. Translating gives CATQIDSLETQYF.